This is a list of T cell receptor beta chains from one sample in a study of T cell responses to AZD1222 COVID-19 vaccine. The method was immunoSEQ multiplex PCR; TCRdb's version includes in-frame clones alone and lacks a portion of them. Found here are 150,000 to 200,000 clones, about nine tenths of them singletons; the top ten hold less than 3%. The material sequenced was peripheral blood, taken on day 0 of AZD1222 vaccination. These receptors were taken from an adult in good health. The CDR3 runs from the conserved cysteine through the conserved F or W. A D gene is named only where the DNA matches it firmly. The size entry is marked missing in some rows and otherwise reads once, few, many or a size class.

d_gene,abundance,v_gene,j_gene,CDR3aa,CDR3nt
TRBD1,few,TRBV7-9,TRBJ1-1,CASSLGQGNTEAFF,TGTGCCAGCAGCTTAGGACAGGGGAACACTGAAGCTTTCTTT
TRBD1,few,TRBV6-2/TRBV6-3,TRBJ1-1,CASSYSGQGVEYTEAFF,TGTGCCAGCAGTTACTCCGGTCAGGGGGTCGAGTACACTGAAGCTTTCTTT
TRBD1,NA,TRBV20-1,TRBJ2-7,CSASDRQGSNEQYF,TGCAGTGCTAGTGATCGACAGGGATCGAACGAGCAGTACTTC
NA,once,TRBV4-3,TRBJ1-2,CASSQEGEGYTF,TGCGCCAGCAGCCAAGAAGGTGAGGGCTACACCTTC
NA,NA,TRBV6-5,TRBJ2-7,CASSGGPYEQYF,TGTGCCAGCAGCGGGGGACCCTACGAGCAGTACTTC
NA,NA,TRBV7-6,TRBJ2-3,CASSLLDTQYF,TGTGCCAGCAGCTTACTAGATACGCAGTATTTT
NA,NA,TRBV6-2/TRBV6-3,TRBJ1-1,CASSSDSGTEAFF,TGTGCCAGCAGTTCCGATTCGGGGACTGAAGCTTTCTTT
NA,NA,TRBV2,TRBJ1-6,CASLGIVGRNSPLHF,TGTGCCAGCCTTGGGATAGTGGGGCGGAATTCACCCCTCCACTTT
TRBD2,NA,TRBV30,TRBJ2-5,CAWGRLAGETQYF,TGTGCCTGGGGGAGACTAGCCGGGGAGACCCAGTACTTC
NA,NA,TRBV7-9,TRBJ2-7,CASSWQDGTYEQYF,TGTGCCAGCAGCTGGCAGGACGGAACCTACGAGCAGTACTTC
TRBD1,few,TRBV3-1/TRBV3-2,TRBJ2-5,CASSQGQGARVRIGQTQYF,TGTGCCAGCAGCCAGGGTCAGGGGGCGCGAGTACGTATCGGACAGACCCAGTACTTC
TRBD1,NA,TRBV9,TRBJ2-7,CASSERQGAREQYF,TGTGCCAGCAGTGAAAGACAGGGGGCGCGGGAGCAGTACTTC
NA,once,TRBV5-3,TRBJ1-2,CARRVVGGYGYTF,TGTGCCAGAAGGGTGGTGGGGGGCTATGGCTACACCTTC
NA,once,TRBV7-9,TRBJ1-2,CASSLDQWGYTF,TGTGCCAGCAGCTTAGATCAATGGGGCTACACCTTC